The TCR beta chain described here comes from a study of OX40 agonist ivuxolimab in advanced cancers. In its sample, this clone was seen a few times. Measured with immunoSEQ multiplex PCR; TCRdb has only the in-frame clones, and not every one. Among tens of thousands of clones listed, 89% were seen once. The CDR3 has 15 amino acids. Germline CDR1 SQVTM, CDR2 ANQGSEA. J was trimmed by 5 bases and V by 0 bases; bases with no gene match: 8. Sequenced material: CD4+ or CD8+ T cells sorted from blood, taken in a trial of the OX40 agonist ivuxolimab. The V call is TRBV29-1, the J call TRBJ2-3; 7 bases map to TRBD1. This sequence was found in an adult with an advanced solid tumor such as melanoma, head and neck, liver or kidney cancer. The CDR3 sequence is CSVEDSGTVGDTQYF. The DNA of the CDR3 is TGCAGCGTTGAAGATTCGGGGACAGTCGGAGATACGCAGTATTTT.